The 20 T cell receptor beta chains in this list originate from one sample, sequenced in a study of blood T cell repertoires in COVID-19 (dated by TCRdb to 2020 to 2021). Library prep was done by the immunoSEQ multiplex PCR assay. Here the immuneACCESS table is served through TCRdb, limited to in-frame sequences with V and J called. Missing clones are a known gap in these copies; in checked studies unresolved V genes cover under half, and the rest lacks a known reason. This sample has roughly 700,000 clones in its table, and more than 80% of those were observed once. The ten largest clones take up approximately 0.3% of the sample. The sample was peripheral blood. Receptor source: a young woman with acute or convalescent COVID-19.

The chain has TRBV4-1 and TRBJ1-1; 8 positions agree with TRBD1. Germline CDR1 reads MGHRA; CDR2 reads YSYEKL. The length of the CDR3 is 15 residues. V lost 2 bases and J lost 1; bases outside the gene matches: 3. Written as DNA, the CDR3 is TGCGCCAGCAGCCAAAGGCAGGGGGCGAACACTGAAGCTTTCTTT. It is translated as CASSQRQGANTEAFF.

This clone is a singleton in its sample. The gene calls are TRBV4-3 and TRBJ2-7, with a tentative D call TRBD1 (5 bases). CDR3 length: 16 amino acids. V was shortened by 0 bases and J by 1 base, with 13 bases between the two germline ends. Germline V lookup: CDR1 LGHNA, CDR2 YSLEER. The CDR3 sequence is CASSQDWQGGSYEQYF. Here the CDR3 DNA reads TGCGCCAGCAGCCAAGATTGGCAGGGTGGATCCTACGAGCAGTACTTC.

This chain joins TRBV19 and TRBJ1-1; 9 bases map to TRBD1. CDR3 length: 13 residues. Per the germline V gene, CDR1 is LNHDA and CDR2 is SQIVND (reference sequence). Unmatched junction bases numbered 3, after V lost 4 bases and J lost 6 bases. The CDR3 reads CASSTRTGAEAFF. The CDR3 coding sequence is TGTGCCAGTAGTACCCGGACAGGGGCTGAAGCTTTCTTT.

V gene TRBV6-5 combines with J gene TRBJ2-7, with 9 bases that match TRBD1. Looked up from germline, CDR1 is MNHEY and CDR2 is SVGAGI. The ends lost 6 bases at V and 3 bases at J; junction bases unmatched: 6. The CDR3 consists of 14 residues. CDR3 DNA sequence: TGTGCCAGCAGGGACAGGGGTGGGCTCTACGAGCAGTACTTC. This encodes CASRDRGGLYEQYF.

This rearrangement joins TRBV10-3 to TRBJ1-2; D is ambiguous. Trimming shortened V by 6 bases and J by 4 bases, and 15 bases separated the two germline ends. The CDR3 contains 14 residues. Germline V gives CDR1 ENHRY, CDR2 SYGVKD. CDR3 sequence: CAIRQPLSPYGYTF. As DNA, the CDR3 is TGTGCCATCAGACAGCCGCTTAGTCCCTATGGCTACACCTTC.

The V call is TRBV4-1, the J call TRBJ1-2; D ambiguous. The V end lost 2 bases, the J end lost 1 base, and 8 bases lay between the germline ends. The germline V gene has CDR1 MGHRA and CDR2 YSYEKL. There are 14 residues in the CDR3. CDR3 DNA sequence: TGCGCCAGCAGCCAACCAGGCCTTAACTATGGCTACACCTTC. Protein: CASSQPGLNYGYTF.

This rearrangement joins TRBV6-2 or TRBV6-3 to TRBJ1-2; 8 nucleotides match TRBD1. The CDR3 spans 13 residues. CDR1 is MNHEY and CDR2 is SVGEGT in the germline V gene. Trimming took 6 bases from V and 6 from J; bases not matched to a gene: 6. The CDR3 nucleotides read TGTGCCAGCAGCCAAGACAGGGGAAATGGCTACACCTTC. Translation gives CASSQDRGNGYTF.

This sequence joins TRBV18 and TRBJ2-3; possible D gene TRBD2, 6 bases. CDR1 is KGHSH, CDR2 LQKENI, per germline. The length of the CDR3 is 15 residues. Deletions cut 2 bases from V and 2 bases from J, with 11 bases between. Here the CDR3 DNA reads TGTGCCAGCTCACCAGGGCGGGGCAACACAGATACGCAGTATTTT. The encoded protein is CASSPGRGNTDTQYF.

The genes are TRBV7-9 and TRBJ1-1; the match to TRBD1 covers 9 bases. With V trimmed by 1 base and J by 8 bases, 8 bases remained unmatched. This CDR3 region has 15 residues. CDR1 and CDR2 (germline): SEHNR, FQNEAQ (reference sequence). The CDR3 loop is CASSLEGTGISEAFF. CDR3 sequence (DNA): TGTGCCAGCAGCTTAGAGGGGACAGGGATTAGCGAAGCTTTCTTT.

V is TRBV6-5 and J is TRBJ1-6, with D unresolved. This CDR3 region has 15 residues. V lost 0 bases and J lost 5, with 8 bases in between. Germline V gene lookup returns CDR1 MNHEY and CDR2 SVGAGI. DNA for the CDR3: TGTGCCAGCAGTTACTCGCACGGGAATAATTCACCCCTCCACTTT. Translation gives CASSYSHGNNSPLHF.

The chain uses TRBV30 and TRBJ1-2, with D uncertain. The CDR3 is 10 amino acids. CDR1 is GTSNPN, CDR2 SVGIG, per germline (reference sequence). Trimming left V 0 bases short and J 8 bases short, with 4 bases between. In DNA form, the CDR3 reads TGTGCCTGGAGTGTACTCGGCTACACCTTC. Translating gives CAWSVLGYTF.

This chain connects TRBV3-1 (or the pseudogene TRBV3-2) to TRBJ2-7; 8 bases match TRBD2. Per germline, CDR1 LGHDT and CDR2 YNNKEL (reference sequence). The CDR3 has 15 residues. V lost 2 bases and J lost 1; bases outside the gene matches: 4. The CDR3 reads CASSQSPSGSYEQYF. For the CDR3, the DNA is TGTGCCAGCAGCCAATCGCCTAGCGGGTCCTACGAGCAGTACTTC.

In its sample, this clone was seen once. The chain carries TRBV7-9 and TRBJ1-1; a possible D gene is TRBD1 (5 bases). Trimming cost V 5 bases and J 6 bases, with 13 bases left between them. The CDR3 runs to 13 residues. Germline CDR1 and CDR2: SEHNR and FQNEAQ (reference sequence). This CDR3 is CASSQSRVAEAFF. The CDR3, as DNA: TGTGCCAGCAGCCAAAGCAGGGTGGCTGAAGCTTTCTTT.

This clone was detected only once. The chain couples TRBV6-2 or TRBV6-3 to TRBJ1-5; D might be TRBD1 (6 bases). Trimming took off 3 bases at V and 2 bases at J, with 11 bases between the two ends. This CDR3 is 15 amino acids long. Germline CDR1 is MNHEY and CDR2 is SVGEGT. The CDR3 spells CASSYRTGRNQPQHF. The CDR3, as DNA: TGTGCCAGCAGTTATAGAACAGGGCGCAATCAGCCCCAGCATTTT.

V is TRBV7-3 and J is TRBJ1-1; D remains ambiguous. The CDR3 totals 14 residues. CDR1 and CDR2 (germline): SGHTA, FQGTGA. V dropped 5 bases and J dropped 5 bases, with 15 bases sitting between them. The CDR3 bases are TGTGCCAGCAGCGCCTCCGGTTTGCTAACTGAAGCTTTCTTT. It yields the protein CASSASGLLTEAFF.

The chain is built from TRBV6-5 and TRBJ2-7, with no clear D. Germline loops: CDR1 MNHEY, CDR2 SVGAGI. The CDR3 covers 14 residues. V lost 10 bases and J lost 2, with 18 bases in between. This CDR3 reads CATSPPARTYEQYF. The CDR3 DNA follows: TGTGCCACCTCCCCCCCGGCTAGAACCTACGAGCAGTACTTC.

The V gene is TRBV12-5, the J gene TRBJ2-2, with D maybe TRBD1 (5 bases). The CDR3 loop spans 17 amino acids. Trimming cost V 2 bases and J 1 base, with 14 bases left between them. CDR1 LGHNT and CDR2 FRNRAP come from the germline V gene. CDR3 loop: CASGLTLGQRNTGELFF. The CDR3 DNA follows: TGTGCTAGTGGTTTGACCCTGGGGCAGAGGAACACCGGGGAGCTGTTTTTT.

This sequence joins TRBV20-1 and TRBJ1-1; D uncertain. Trimming removed 3 bases at V and 6 bases at J, with 8 bases between. Germline loops: CDR1 DFQATT, CDR2 SNEGSKA (reference sequence). This CDR3 spans 11 amino acids. The CDR3 bases are TGCAGTGCTAGGGAGGTGTCTGAAGCTTTCTTT. Translation gives CSAREVSEAFF.

The CDR3 reads CASSVEASGGGKTQYF. DNA of the CDR3: TGTGCCAGCAGCGTAGAGGCTAGCGGGGGAGGAAAGACCCAGTACTTC. V usage is TRBV9 and J usage is TRBJ2-5, with 10 bases lining up with TRBD2. Germline V gene data show CDR1 as SGDLS and CDR2 as YYNGEE. Losses at the gene ends were 0 bases for V and 6 bases for J; bases not matched to a gene: 8. There are 16 residues in the CDR3.

The V gene is TRBV3-1 (or the pseudogene TRBV3-2), the J gene TRBJ2-4, with D hard to call. V was shortened by 1 base and J by 9 bases, with 7 bases between the two germline ends. CDR3 length: 12 amino acids. Germline V gives CDR1 LGHDT, CDR2 YNNKEL (reference sequence). CDR3 loop: CASSQGGGIQYF. The CDR3 coding sequence is TGTGCCAGCAGCCAAGGCGGCGGCATTCAGTACTTC.